These 20 T cell receptor beta chains came from one sample sequenced in a study of Ad26.COV2.S vaccination and SARS-CoV-2 variants. This sample's treatment: around 19 received Ad26.COV2.S at low or high dose, single or two shots; several received placebo; per-sample allocation not given. Day 63 following the first vaccine or placebo injection was when the samples were taken. Profiled with immunoSEQ multiplex PCR; TCRdb holds only in-frame clones, not every one. The sample comprises 300,000 to 500,000 clones, 88% of which are singletons, and 3% to 4.5% rests with the top ten. Material: peripheral blood, obtained in a trial of Ad26.COV2.S vaccine versus placebo. Receptor source: a person aged 18-60 years who received the Ad26.COV2.S COVID-19 vaccine or a placebo.

In regard to this clone: Germline and junction disagree at one end, which may indicate a read error. V and J are TRBV11-2 and TRBJ1-2; a weak D match, TRBD1 (5 bases). This CDR3 region has 14 residues. The germline V gene has CDR1 SGHAT and CDR2 FQNNGV. DNA for the CDR3: TGTGCCAGCAGCTTAGCAGGGTTTAACGATGGCTACACCTTC. This gives the protein CASSLAGFNDGYTF.

V gene TRBV3-1 (or the pseudogene TRBV3-2) combines with J gene TRBJ2-3; TRBD2 is a possible D gene (6 bases). V was clipped by 1 base and J by 1 base, with 9 bases between them. From germline, CDR1 is LGHDT and CDR2 YNNKEL (reference sequence). The CDR3 is made up of 15 amino acids. The CDR3 region has the DNA TGTGCCAGCAGCCAAGTTAGCGGCGGCACAGATACGCAGTATTTT. It is translated as CASSQVSGGTDTQYF.

V gene TRBV3-1 (or the pseudogene TRBV3-2) combines with J gene TRBJ2-2; D ambiguous. V lost 4 bases to trimming and J lost 7 bases, with 7 bases between them. The CDR3 extends over 12 amino acids. Per germline, CDR1 LGHDT and CDR2 YNNKEL (reference sequence). The CDR3 bases are TGTGCCAGCAGCCTTTCTTTCGGGGAGCTGTTTTTT. It is translated as CASSLSFGELFF.

The table lists this clone with a count of one. The chain is built from TRBV21-1 and TRBJ1-2. TRBV21-1 is recorded as a pseudogene. This CDR3 contains 17 residues. CDR3 in amino acids: CASSFQTRDEFSYGYTF. The CDR3 DNA is TGTGCCAGCAGCTTTCAAACCCGCGACGAATTTTCCTATGGCTACACCTTC.

The chain joins TRBV7-2 to TRBJ2-1; D gene unclear. The V gene lost 5 bases and the J gene lost 4 bases, with 12 bases spanning the gap. Germline V CDR1 and CDR2: SGHTA, FQGNSA. This CDR3 spans 14 amino acids. DNA for the CDR3: TGTGCCAGCAGCCCCGGCATAGCTTACAATGAGCAGTTCTTC. It specifies CASSPGIAYNEQFF. The entire variable domain, with the rest obtained from reference TRBV7-2 and TRBJ2-1, is as follows: GAGVSQSPSNKVTEKGKDVELRCDPISGHTALYWYRQSLGQGLEFLIYFQGNSAPDKSGLPSDRFSAERTGGSVSTLTIQRTQQEDSAVYLCASSPGIAYNEQFFGPGTRLTVL.

The chain employs TRBV24-1 and TRBJ2-2; D perhaps matches TRBD1 (6 bases). Germline CDR1 KGHDR, CDR2 SFDVKD. The CDR3 spans 15 residues. Trimming took off 2 bases at V and 6 bases at J, with 12 bases between the two ends. The CDR3 loop is CATSDYTGISGELFF. Written as DNA, the CDR3 is TGTGCCACCAGTGATTATACAGGGATATCCGGGGAGCTGTTTTTT.

V is TRBV20-1 and J is TRBJ1-5, with D tentatively TRBD1 (5 bases). The CDR3 loop spans 12 amino acids. The germline V gene encodes CDR1 DFQATT and CDR2 SNEGSKA (reference sequence). Trimming removed 3 bases from V and 6 bases from J, with 9 bases in between. CDR3 region: CSASEGVQPQHF. DNA of the CDR3: TGCAGTGCTAGTGAAGGGGTTCAGCCCCAGCATTTT.

The chain combines TRBV19 with TRBJ2-7, with D perhaps matching TRBD1 (5 bases). Trimming left V 6 bases short and J 0 bases short, with 15 bases between. Germline CDR1 is LNHDA and CDR2 is SQIVND (reference sequence). The CDR3 runs 15 residues. For the CDR3, the DNA is TGTGCCAGTAGCCCGCTAAAGGGGTCCTCCTACGAGCAGTACTTC. This sequence encodes CASSPLKGSSYEQYF.

The chain joins TRBV3-1 (or the pseudogene TRBV3-2) to TRBJ2-7; the D gene is possibly TRBD1 (6 bases). The CDR3 runs 14 residues. CDR1 is LGHDT, CDR2 YNNKEL, per germline (reference sequence). Trimming shortened V by 2 bases and J by 1 base, and 9 bases separated the two germline ends. CDR3 DNA: TGTGCCAGCAGCCAATTGGGACAATCCTACGAGCAGTACTTC. As protein: CASSQLGQSYEQYF.

V is TRBV7-8 and J is TRBJ1-4; maybe TRBD1 (5 bases). V was pared by 4 bases and J by 12 bases, with 12 bases between. This CDR3 spans 12 amino acids. Per the germline V gene, CDR1 is SGHVS and CDR2 is FQNEAQ. The CDR3 bases are TGTGCCAGCAGCTGGGACGGAAGGGAACTGTTTTTT. Encoded protein: CASSWDGRELFF.

The genes are TRBV12-3 or TRBV12-4 and TRBJ2-7; either TRBD1 or TRBD2 may supply D (5 bases each). Trimming cost V 5 bases and J 0 bases, with 5 bases left between them. CDR3 length: 12 amino acids. CDR3 coding DNA: TGTGCCAGCAGTGGGGGCTCCTACGAGCAGTACTTC. This gives the protein CASSGGSYEQYF.

V gene TRBV7-9 combines with J gene TRBJ2-2; D unresolved. Germline V gene sequence: CDR1 SEHNR, CDR2 FQNEAQ (reference sequence). There are 15 residues in the CDR3. V lost 6 bases, J lost 3 bases, and 14 bases lay in between. The CDR3 protein is CASSSSKRDTGELFF. CDR3 coding DNA: TGTGCCAGCAGTTCTAGTAAAAGGGACACCGGGGAGCTGTTTTTT.

The gene calls are TRBV20-1 and TRBJ1-5, with D unresolved. The germline gives CDR1 DFQATT, CDR2 SNEGSKA (reference sequence). The CDR3 length is 15 residues. Trimming stripped 3 bases from V and 0 bases from J, with 12 bases between. For the CDR3, the DNA is TGCAGTGCTAGTAGTGTGCTCTATAGCAATCAGCCCCAGCATTTT. Its translation is CSASSVLYSNQPQHF.

The chain joins TRBV30 to TRBJ1-4; D unresolved. The CDR3 loop spans 13 amino acids. V was clipped by 0 bases and J by 5 bases, with 7 bases between them. Germline lookup yields CDR1 GTSNPN and CDR2 SVGIG (reference sequence). CDR3 protein: CAWSVQGNEKLFF. The CDR3 coding sequence is TGTGCCTGGAGTGTACAAGGGAATGAAAAACTGTTTTTT.

This chain uses TRBV19 with TRBJ1-2; 10 nucleotides align to TRBD1. CDR1 is LNHDA, CDR2 SQIVND, per germline (reference sequence). This CDR3 region has 15 residues. Germline trimming cut 6 bases from V and 2 bases from J; bases unmatched to any gene: 6. CDR3 sequence (DNA): TGTGCCAGTAGGCGCATGGGACAGGGGAACTATGGCTACACCTTC. Its translation is CASRRMGQGNYGYTF.

This chain joins TRBV5-1 and TRBJ2-2, with D tentatively TRBD1 or TRBD2 (5 bases each). V dropped 4 bases and J dropped 5 bases, with 15 bases sitting between them. The CDR3 contains 15 residues. Germline V gene data show CDR1 as SGHRS and CDR2 as YFSETQ. This chain's CDR3 is CASSLRDVGTGELFF. CDR3 sequence (DNA): TGCGCCAGCAGCCTCCGGGACGTCGGAACCGGGGAGCTGTTTTTT.

V is TRBV5-4 and J is TRBJ1-2; D not certain. Germline V gives CDR1 SGHNT, CDR2 YYREEE (reference sequence). Trimming left V 2 bases short and J 8 bases short, with 13 bases between. CDR3 length: 13 residues. Written as DNA, the CDR3 is TGTGCCAGCAGCTTAAGTGCAGCCCAGGGCTACACCTTC. Translated: CASSLSAAQGYTF.

J is TRBJ2-7 and V is TRBV20-1; D gene ambiguous. CDR1 and CDR2 from the germline V gene are DFQATT and SNEGSKA (reference sequence). Trimming removed 3 bases from V and 1 base from J, with 10 bases in between. This CDR3 has 13 residues. The CDR3 coding sequence is TGCAGTGCTAGTGCAGGCCATTCCTACGAGCAGTACTTC. Amino acids: CSASAGHSYEQYF.

The V and J genes are TRBV5-4 and TRBJ2-3; D uncertain. Germline V gene lookup returns CDR1 SGHNT and CDR2 YYREEE (reference sequence). The CDR3 runs 13 residues. With 4 bases removed from V and 3 bases from J, the gap between germline ends came to 9 bases. CDR3 sequence: CASSPTRTDTQYF. The CDR3 bases are TGTGCCAGCAGCCCGACAAGAACAGATACGCAGTATTTT.

The chain uses TRBV5-1 and TRBJ2-3, with a weak D call TRBD2 (5 bases). This CDR3 comprises 14 residues. V was trimmed by 2 bases and J by 1 base, leaving 8 bases between them. Germline CDR1 reads SGHRS; CDR2 reads YFSETQ. CDR3 sequence: CASSFVGGTDTQYF. CDR3 bases: TGCGCCAGCAGCTTCGTCGGGGGCACAGATACGCAGTATTTT.